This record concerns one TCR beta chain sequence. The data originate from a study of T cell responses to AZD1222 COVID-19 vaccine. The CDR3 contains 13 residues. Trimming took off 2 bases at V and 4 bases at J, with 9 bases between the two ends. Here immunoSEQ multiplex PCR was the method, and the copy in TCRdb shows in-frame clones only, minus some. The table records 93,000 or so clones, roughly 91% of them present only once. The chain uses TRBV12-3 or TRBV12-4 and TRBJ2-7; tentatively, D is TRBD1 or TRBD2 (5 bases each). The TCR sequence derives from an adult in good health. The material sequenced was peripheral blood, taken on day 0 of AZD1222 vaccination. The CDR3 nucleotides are TGTGCCAGCAGTTTATGGGGCGGGTACGAGCAGTACTTC. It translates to CASSLWGGYEQYF.